Sequencing of this T cell receptor (beta chain) was carried out in a study of blood T cell repertoires in COVID-19. About the research overall: Spain, Italy and the United States supplied samples that represented acute and convalescent COVID-19.

The assay was immunoSEQ multiplex PCR, and TCRdb's table has in-frame clones only and misses some. The data contain 250,000 or so clones, about 88% of them singletons. CDR3 length equals 15 residues. V gave up 10 bases and J gave up 5 bases; unmatched junction bases: 8. Per the germline V gene, CDR1 is ENHRY and CDR2 is SYGVKD. A case of COVID-19 had been met by exposed participants within 2 weeks before study entry. Sequencing was performed on PBMCs or T cells enriched from blood (not recorded which). The receptor's source is a woman aged 45-59 years who had been exposed to COVID-19. The V gene is TRBV10-3, the J gene TRBJ2-2, with TRBD1 identical over 12 bases. CDR3 amino acids: CATFVGQGATGELFF. Here the CDR3 DNA reads TGTGCCACCTTCGTGGGACAGGGGGCGACCGGGGAGCTGTTTTTT.